This TCR beta chain was recovered during a study of blood T cell repertoires in COVID-19. For the study at large: Samples came from the United States, Italy and Spain, spanning acute and convalescent COVID-19. PBMCs, B-cell-depleted T cells, or T cells were the source of the cDNA or gDNA that made up the material.

The germline V gene has CDR1 SGHTA and CDR2 FQGNSA. The length of the CDR3 is 17 residues. With 5 bases clipped from V and 7 bases from J, the junction kept 17 bases outside the gene matches. In the original analysis: Estimation of nucleated cell counts was performed using reference gene primer amplification. Libraries were prepared by immunoSEQ multiplex PCR; TCRdb keeps only in-frame clonotypes and omits some of them. V and J calls plus clone size are reproduced from that table; the DNA served to infer D and trimming. The data show about 220,000 clones, with around 84% seen just once and 5% to 6.5% held by the top ten.

The sequencing input was peripheral blood. The chain joins TRBV7-2 to TRBJ2-1; 7 bases are a match to TRBD2. The source is a woman in her sixties who had recovered from COVID-19. CDR3 DNA sequence: TGTGCCAGCAGCAAGGGCCGCGGGCTAGCGGCGGATAATGAGCAGTTCTTC. It encodes CASSKGRGLAADNEQFF.